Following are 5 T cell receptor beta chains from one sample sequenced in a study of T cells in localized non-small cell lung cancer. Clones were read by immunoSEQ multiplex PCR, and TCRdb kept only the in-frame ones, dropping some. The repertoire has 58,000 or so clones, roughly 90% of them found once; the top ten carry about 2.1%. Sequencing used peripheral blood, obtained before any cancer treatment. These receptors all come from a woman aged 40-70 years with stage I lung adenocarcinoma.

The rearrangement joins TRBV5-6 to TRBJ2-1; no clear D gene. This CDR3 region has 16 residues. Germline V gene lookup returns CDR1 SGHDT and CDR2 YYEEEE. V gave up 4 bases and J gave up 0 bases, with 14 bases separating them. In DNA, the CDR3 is TGTGCCAGCAGCCCCCGAGGCCTAAGCTCCTACAATGAGCAGTTCTTC. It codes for CASSPRGLSSYNEQFF.

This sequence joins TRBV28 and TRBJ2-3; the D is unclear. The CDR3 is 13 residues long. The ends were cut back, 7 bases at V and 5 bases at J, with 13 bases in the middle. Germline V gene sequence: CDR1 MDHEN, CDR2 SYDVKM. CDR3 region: CASIPTDGDTQYF. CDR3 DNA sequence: TGTGCCAGCATCCCGACGGATGGAGATACGCAGTATTTT.

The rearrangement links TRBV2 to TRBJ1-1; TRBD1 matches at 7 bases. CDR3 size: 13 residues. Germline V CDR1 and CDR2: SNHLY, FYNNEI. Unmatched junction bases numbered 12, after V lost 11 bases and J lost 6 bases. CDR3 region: CASRGTRFPEAFF. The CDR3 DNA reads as TGTGCCTCCAGGGGGACAAGGTTTCCTGAAGCTTTCTTT. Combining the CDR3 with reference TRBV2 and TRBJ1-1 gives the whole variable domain EPEVTQTPSHQVTQMGQEVILRCVPISNHLYFYWYRQILGQKVEFLVSFYNNEISEKSEIFDDQFSVERPDGSNFTLKIRSTKLEDSAMYFCASRGTRFPEAFFGQGTRLTVV.

In nucleotides, the CDR3 is TGTGCCAGCAGCTTAGGGGGCGCCGAGCAGTACTTC. Protein: CASSLGGAEQYF. The chain carries TRBV7-2 and TRBJ2-7, with D perhaps matching TRBD1 (5 bases). Germline CDR1 is SGHTA and CDR2 is FQGNSA. This CDR3 comprises 12 residues. V gave up 1 base and J gave up 6 bases, with 7 bases separating them.

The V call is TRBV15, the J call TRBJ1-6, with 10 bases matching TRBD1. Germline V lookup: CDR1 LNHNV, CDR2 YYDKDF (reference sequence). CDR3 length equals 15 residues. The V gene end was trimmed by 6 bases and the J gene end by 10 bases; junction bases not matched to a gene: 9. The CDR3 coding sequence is TGTGCCACCAGTCCGGACCGGACAGGGGGATCACCCCTCCACTTT. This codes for CATSPDRTGGSPLHF.